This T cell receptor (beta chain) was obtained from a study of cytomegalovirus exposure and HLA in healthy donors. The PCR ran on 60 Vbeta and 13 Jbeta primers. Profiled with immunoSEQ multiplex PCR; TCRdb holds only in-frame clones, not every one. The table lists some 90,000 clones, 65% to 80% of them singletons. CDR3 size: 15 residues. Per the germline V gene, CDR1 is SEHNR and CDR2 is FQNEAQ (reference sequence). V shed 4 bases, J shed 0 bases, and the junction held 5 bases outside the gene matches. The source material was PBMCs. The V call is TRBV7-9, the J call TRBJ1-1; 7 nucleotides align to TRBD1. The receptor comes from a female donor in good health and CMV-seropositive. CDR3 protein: CASSSPTGLNTEAFF. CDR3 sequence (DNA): TGTGCCAGCAGCTCCCCGACAGGGCTGAACACTGAAGCTTTCTTT.